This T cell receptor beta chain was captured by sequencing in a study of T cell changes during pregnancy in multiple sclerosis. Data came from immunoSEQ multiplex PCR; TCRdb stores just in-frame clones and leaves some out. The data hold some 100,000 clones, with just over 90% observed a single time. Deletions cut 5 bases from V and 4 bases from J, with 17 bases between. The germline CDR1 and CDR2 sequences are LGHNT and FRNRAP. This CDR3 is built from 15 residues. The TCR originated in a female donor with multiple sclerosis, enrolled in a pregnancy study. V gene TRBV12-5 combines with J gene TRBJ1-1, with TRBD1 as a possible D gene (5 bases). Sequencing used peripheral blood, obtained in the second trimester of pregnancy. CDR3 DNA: TGTGCTAGTGGTCCTGGGGGGGGGAGGACCACTGAAGCTTTCTTT. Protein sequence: CASGPGGGRTTEAFF.